The 18 T cell receptor beta chains below come from one sample, sequenced in a study of graft-versus-host responses after intestinal transplantation. No antigen has been assigned to these receptors. The table came from immunoSEQ multiplex PCR; TCRdb's copy has only in-frame clones and leaves some out. In the table there are tens of thousands of clones, roughly 92% of which are singletons. Material: unstimulated CD4+ T cells sorted from spleen or lymph node cells, obtained before intestinal transplant. These receptors all stem from a human donor who received an intestinal transplant.

The CDR3 DNA is TGTGCCAGCAGCTTAGGGTGGGAATTTAATGAAAAACTGTTTTTT. Its protein product is CASSLGWEFNEKLFF. V and J are TRBV7-9 and TRBJ1-4; D remains unclear. V was clipped by 1 base and J by 4 bases, with 10 bases between them. CDR1 SEHNR and CDR2 FQNEAQ come from the germline V gene (reference sequence). CDR3 length equals 15 residues.

The chain has TRBV11-2 and TRBJ2-5, with 9 bases lining up with TRBD1. Trimming at V came to 6 bases and at J to 4 bases, leaving 12 bases not matched to a gene. This CDR3 has 16 amino acids. CDR1 and CDR2 from the germline V gene are SGHAT and FQNNGV. CDR3 sequence (DNA): TGTGCCAGCAGTATTACCGGGACAGGGAGTGGAGAGACCCAGTACTTC. It encodes CASSITGTGSGETQYF.

The chain links TRBV5-1 to TRBJ2-7; TRBD2 is a possible D gene (7 bases). CDR1 SGHRS and CDR2 YFSETQ come from the germline V gene. The V end lost 5 bases, the J end lost 5 bases, and 20 bases lay between the germline ends. The CDR3 covers 15 residues. The chain's CDR3 is CASSWGGGSPNEQYF. CDR3 nucleotide sequence: TGCGCCAGCAGTTGGGGAGGGGGTTCCCCCAACGAGCAGTACTTC.

V and J are TRBV2 and TRBJ2-1; no firm D call. The germline V gene encodes CDR1 SNHLY and CDR2 FYNNEI. The CDR3 length is 13 residues. The ends were cut back, 3 bases at V and 2 bases at J, with 5 bases in the middle. The DNA of the CDR3 is TGTGCCAGCAGTGATCTCCCCTACAATGAGCAGTTCTTC. It encodes CASSDLPYNEQFF. Filled out from reference TRBV2 and TRBJ2-1, the complete variable domain reads EPEVTQTPSHQVTQMGQEVILRCVPISNHLYFYWYRQILGQKVEFLVSFYNNEISEKSEIFDDQFSVERPDGSNFTLKIRSTKLEDSAMYFCASSDLPYNEQFFGPGTRLTVL.

V and J are TRBV18 and TRBJ2-7; the match to TRBD2 covers 7 bases. Trimming at V came to 2 bases and at J to 0 bases, leaving 4 bases not matched to a gene. The CDR3 loop spans 15 amino acids. The germline V gene has CDR1 KGHSH and CDR2 LQKENI. CDR3 in DNA: TGTGCCAGCTCACCAGGCCAGCGGGACTCCTACGAGCAGTACTTC. It specifies CASSPGQRDSYEQYF.

V and J are TRBV5-5 and TRBJ2-7, with TRBD2 matching over 15 bases. This CDR3 has 15 amino acids. Losses at the gene ends were 2 bases for V and 7 bases for J; bases not matched to a gene: 4. Germline CDR1 SGHKS, CDR2 YYEKEE (reference sequence). The CDR3 bases are TGTGCCAGCAGCTTTTGGACTAGCGGGAGGGTTGAGCAGTACTTC. Amino acid sequence: CASSFWTSGRVEQYF. Complete variable domain (other parts from reference TRBV5-5 and TRBJ2-7): DAGVTQSPTHLIKTRGQQVTLRCSPISGHKSVSWYQQVLGQGPQFIFQYYEKEERGRGNFPDRFSARQFPNYSSELNVNALLLGDSALYLCASSFWTSGRVEQYFGPGTRLTVT.

This clone turned up a few times. This rearrangement joins TRBV5-6 to TRBJ2-3, with D perhaps TRBD1 (6 bases). The CDR3 consists of 16 residues. Trimming took 3 bases from V and 2 from J, leaving 16 bases between them. The germline V gene has CDR1 SGHDT and CDR2 YYEEEE. CDR3 DNA: TGTGCCAGCAGCTGGACAGTGTCCGAATTCACAGATACGCAGTATTTT. This codes for CASSWTVSEFTDTQYF.

The chain uses TRBV4-2 and TRBJ2-2; D uncertain. The CDR3 is 15 amino acids. Per the germline V gene, CDR1 is LGHNA and CDR2 is YNFKEQ. V lost 4 bases, J lost 1 base, and 10 bases lay in between. The DNA of the CDR3 is TGTGCCAGCAGCCCCCAAAGTGGGAACACCGGGGAGCTGTTTTTT. Its protein is CASSPQSGNTGELFF.

This clone was seen only a few times. The rearrangement joins TRBV6-1 to TRBJ2-7; no reliable D call. This CDR3 is built from 14 residues. CDR1 and CDR2 from the germline V gene are MNHNS and SASEGT. V was trimmed by 2 bases and J by 0 bases, leaving 8 bases between them. DNA for the CDR3: TGTGCCAGCAGTGAAAACTGGAGCTCCTACGAGCAGTACTTC. Protein: CASSENWSSYEQYF.

The chain links TRBV4-1 to TRBJ2-3; 9 nucleotides align to TRBD2. CDR1 is MGHRA and CDR2 is YSYEKL in the germline V gene. The ends lost 3 bases at V and 2 bases at J; junction bases unmatched: 12. The CDR3 totals 18 residues. Written as DNA, the CDR3 is TGCGCCAGCAGCCATCCCTTTGGCGGGAGGGTGGTCACAGATACGCAGTATTTT. This gives the protein CASSHPFGGRVVTDTQYF.

This chain connects TRBV7-9 to TRBJ2-7; maybe TRBD1 (6 bases). V lost 6 bases and J lost 0, with 15 bases in between. This CDR3 region has 15 residues. The germline V gene has CDR1 SEHNR and CDR2 FQNEAQ (reference sequence). The CDR3 spells CASSSPGTHSYEQYF. CDR3 DNA: TGTGCCAGCAGTTCCCCCGGGACACACTCCTACGAGCAGTACTTC.

V usage is TRBV6-6 and J usage is TRBJ2-3; 10 nucleotides agree with TRBD2. This CDR3 is 16 amino acids long. J lost 6 bases, V lost 0 bases, and 6 bases had no gene match. Looked up from germline, CDR1 is MNHNY and CDR2 is SVGAGI (reference sequence). CDR3 sequence reads: CASSYSSSGSPDTQYF. CDR3 nucleotides: TGTGCCAGCAGTTACTCTTCTAGCGGGAGTCCCGATACGCAGTATTTT.

The rearrangement links TRBV15 to TRBJ2-1; D uncertain. This CDR3 contains 18 residues. The V gene lost 1 base and the J gene lost 0 bases, with 16 bases spanning the gap. The germline gives CDR1 LNHNV, CDR2 YYDKDF (reference sequence). The CDR3 DNA follows: TGTGCCACCAGCAGAGCAGACGACTTGCTGAGCTCCTACAATGAGCAGTTCTTC. This sequence encodes CATSRADDLLSSYNEQFF. Drawing the rest from reference TRBV15 and TRBJ2-1, the complete variable domain is DAMVIQNPRYQVTQFGKPVTLSCSQTLNHNVMYWYQQKSSQAPKLLFHYYDKDFNNEADTPDNFQSRRPNTSFCFLDIRSPGLGDTAMYLCATSRADDLLSSYNEQFFGPGTRLTVL.

The chain has TRBV28 and TRBJ2-5, with 7 bases that match TRBD1. Judging by the DNA end, TRBJ2-7 fits better; the J call may be wrong. Germline CDR1 MDHEN, CDR2 SYDVKM. CDR3 length equals 17 residues. DNA for the CDR3: TGTGCCAGCACCCTCACCGGGACAGCCTGGACCTCCTACGAGCAGTACTTC. Residues: CASTLTGTAWTSYEQYF.

Here the CDR3 reads CSAYGYTF. CDR3 bases: TGCAGTGCCTATGGCTACACCTTC. V is TRBV20-1 and J is TRBJ1-2; D ambiguous. V shed 6 bases and J shed 4 bases, with 0 bases lying between them. Germline-derived CDR1 and CDR2 are DFQATT and SNEGSKA (reference sequence). The CDR3 length is 8 residues.

CDR3 amino acids: CASSFLAASITDTQYF. CDR3 nucleotide sequence: TGTGCCAGCAGTTTCTTAGCAGCGTCTATCACAGATACGCAGTATTTT. The chain combines TRBV27 with TRBJ2-3; D remains ambiguous. The germline V gene encodes CDR1 MNHEY and CDR2 SMNVEV (reference sequence). The CDR3 extends over 16 amino acids. With 3 bases removed from V and 2 bases from J, the gap between germline ends came to 15 bases.

This clone came up a few times. The chain has TRBV6-1 and TRBJ2-2, with D perhaps TRBD1 (6 bases). The germline V gene encodes CDR1 MNHNS and CDR2 SASEGT. Between the trimmed V and J ends, which lost 4 bases and 0 bases, there was a span of 18 bases. The CDR3 loop spans 18 amino acids. CDR3 in DNA: TGTGCCAGCAGTGCCGTCTTGACAGGTCCGGCGAACACCGGGGAGCTGTTTTTT. Its translation is CASSAVLTGPANTGELFF.

V and J are TRBV5-4 and TRBJ2-1, with 11 bases identical to TRBD2. This CDR3 contains 15 residues. V lost 0 bases and J lost 4; bases outside the gene matches: 0. Germline CDR1 reads SGHNT; CDR2 reads YYREEE (reference sequence). In DNA, the CDR3 is TGTGCCAGCAGCTTGGGACTAGCGGGATACAATGAGCAGTTCTTC. It is translated as CASSLGLAGYNEQFF.